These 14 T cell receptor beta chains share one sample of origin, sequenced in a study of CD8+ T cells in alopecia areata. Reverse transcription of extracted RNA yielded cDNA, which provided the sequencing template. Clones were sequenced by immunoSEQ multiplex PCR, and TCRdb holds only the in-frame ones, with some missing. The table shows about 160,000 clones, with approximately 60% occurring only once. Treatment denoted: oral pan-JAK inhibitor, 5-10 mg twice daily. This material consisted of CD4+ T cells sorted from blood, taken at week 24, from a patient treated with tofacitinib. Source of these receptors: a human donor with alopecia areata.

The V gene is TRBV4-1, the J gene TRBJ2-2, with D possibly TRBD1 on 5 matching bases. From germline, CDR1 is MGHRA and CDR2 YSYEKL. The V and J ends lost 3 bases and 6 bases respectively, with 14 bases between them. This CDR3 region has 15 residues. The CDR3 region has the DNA TGCGCCAGCAGCCAGGGTCAGGGTTTCTCCGGGGAGCTGTTTTTT. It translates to CASSQGQGFSGELFF.

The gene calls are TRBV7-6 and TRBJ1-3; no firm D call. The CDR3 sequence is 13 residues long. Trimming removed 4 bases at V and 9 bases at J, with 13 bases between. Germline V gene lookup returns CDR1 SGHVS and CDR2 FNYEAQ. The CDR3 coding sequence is TGTGCCAGCAGCTCCGCCCCACCAAGCACCATATATTTT. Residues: CASSSAPPSTIYF.

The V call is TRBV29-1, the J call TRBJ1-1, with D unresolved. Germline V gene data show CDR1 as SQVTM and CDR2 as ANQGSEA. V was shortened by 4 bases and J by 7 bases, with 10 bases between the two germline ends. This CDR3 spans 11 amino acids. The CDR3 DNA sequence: TGCAGCGTTGCAAGGACCGATGAAGCTTTCTTT. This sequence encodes CSVARTDEAFF.

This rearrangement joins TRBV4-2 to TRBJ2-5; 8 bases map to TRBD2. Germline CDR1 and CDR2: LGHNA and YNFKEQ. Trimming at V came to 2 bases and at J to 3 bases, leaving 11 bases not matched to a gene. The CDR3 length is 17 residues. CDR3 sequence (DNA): TGTGCCAGCAGCCAATATGTCGGCGCGGGGGGTGAAGAGACCCAGTACTTC. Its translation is CASSQYVGAGGEETQYF.

CDR3 in DNA: TGCGCCAGCAGTTTCGAGTATCGGAGCAATCAGCCCCAGCATTTT. Amino acid sequence: CASSFEYRSNQPQHF. V is TRBV4-3 and J is TRBJ1-5; D is uncertain. The CDR3 is 15 amino acids. V lost 6 bases to trimming and J lost 1 base, with 13 bases between them. Germline values: CDR1 LGHNA, CDR2 YSLEER.

CDR3 loop: CASSYRGIDTEAFF. The DNA for the CDR3 is TGTGCCAGCAGCTACAGGGGGATTGACACTGAAGCTTTCTTT. The chain combines TRBV27 with TRBJ1-1; 8 bases fit TRBD1. Germline values: CDR1 MNHEY, CDR2 SMNVEV (reference sequence). There are 14 residues in the CDR3. J was trimmed by 3 bases and V by 6 bases; bases with no gene match: 6.

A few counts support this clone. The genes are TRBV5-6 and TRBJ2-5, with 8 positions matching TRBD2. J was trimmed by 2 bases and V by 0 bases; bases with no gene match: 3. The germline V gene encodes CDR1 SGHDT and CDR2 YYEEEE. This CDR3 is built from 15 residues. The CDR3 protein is CASSLERGGQETQYF. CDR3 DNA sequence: TGTGCCAGCAGCTTGGAACGGGGGGGACAAGAGACCCAGTACTTC.

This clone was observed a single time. The CDR3 DNA follows: TGTGCCTGGAGTGCTCGAGGGATATACAATGAGCAGTTCTTC. This sequence encodes CAWSARGIYNEQFF. The chain joins TRBV30 to TRBJ2-1, with D tentatively TRBD2 (5 bases). From germline, CDR1 is GTSNPN and CDR2 SVGIG (reference sequence). The length of the CDR3 is 14 residues. Trimming shortened V by 1 base and J by 4 bases, and 11 bases separated the two germline ends.

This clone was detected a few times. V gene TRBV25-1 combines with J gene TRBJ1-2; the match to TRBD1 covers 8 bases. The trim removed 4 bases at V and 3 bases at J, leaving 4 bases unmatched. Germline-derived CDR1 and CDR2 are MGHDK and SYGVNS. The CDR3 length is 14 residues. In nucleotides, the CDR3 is TGTGCCAGCAGTGCCACGACAGGGGACTATGGCTACACCTTC. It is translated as CASSATTGDYGYTF.

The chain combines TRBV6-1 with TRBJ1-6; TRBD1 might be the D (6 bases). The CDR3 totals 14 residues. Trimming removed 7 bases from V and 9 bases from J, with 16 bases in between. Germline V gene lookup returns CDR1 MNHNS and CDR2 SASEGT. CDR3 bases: TGTGCCAGCAAGGGACACCAGGCCGGTTCACCCCTCCACTTT. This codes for CASKGHQAGSPLHF.

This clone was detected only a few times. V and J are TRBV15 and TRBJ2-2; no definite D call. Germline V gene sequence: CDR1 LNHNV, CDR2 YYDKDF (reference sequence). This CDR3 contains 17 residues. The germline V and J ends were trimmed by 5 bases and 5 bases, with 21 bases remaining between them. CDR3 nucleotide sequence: TGTGCCACCAGCGGGGTTAGACGGATGCTAGGGACCGGGGAGCTGTTTTTT. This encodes CATSGVRRMLGTGELFF.

CDR3 amino acids: CAISERGRDQETQYF. CDR3 in DNA: TGTGCCATCAGTGAGCGGGGGAGGGACCAAGAGACCCAGTACTTC. The V and J genes are TRBV10-3 and TRBJ2-5; TRBD2 matches at 7 bases. There are 15 residues in the CDR3. CDR1 is ENHRY, CDR2 SYGVKD, per germline. V lost 2 bases and J lost 0; bases outside the gene matches: 3.

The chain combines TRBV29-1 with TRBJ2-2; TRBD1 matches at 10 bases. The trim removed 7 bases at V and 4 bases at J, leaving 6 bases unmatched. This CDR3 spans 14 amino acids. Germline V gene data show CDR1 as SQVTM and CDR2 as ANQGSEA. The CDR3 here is CSARTGGSTGELFF. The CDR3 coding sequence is TGCAGCGCCCGGACAGGGGGAAGCACCGGGGAGCTGTTTTTT.

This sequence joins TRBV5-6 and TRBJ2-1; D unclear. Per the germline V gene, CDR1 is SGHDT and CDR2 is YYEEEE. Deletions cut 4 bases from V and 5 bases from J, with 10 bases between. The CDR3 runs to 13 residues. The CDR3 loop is CASSVTWNNEQFF. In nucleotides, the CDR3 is TGTGCCAGCAGCGTGACGTGGAACAATGAGCAGTTCTTC.